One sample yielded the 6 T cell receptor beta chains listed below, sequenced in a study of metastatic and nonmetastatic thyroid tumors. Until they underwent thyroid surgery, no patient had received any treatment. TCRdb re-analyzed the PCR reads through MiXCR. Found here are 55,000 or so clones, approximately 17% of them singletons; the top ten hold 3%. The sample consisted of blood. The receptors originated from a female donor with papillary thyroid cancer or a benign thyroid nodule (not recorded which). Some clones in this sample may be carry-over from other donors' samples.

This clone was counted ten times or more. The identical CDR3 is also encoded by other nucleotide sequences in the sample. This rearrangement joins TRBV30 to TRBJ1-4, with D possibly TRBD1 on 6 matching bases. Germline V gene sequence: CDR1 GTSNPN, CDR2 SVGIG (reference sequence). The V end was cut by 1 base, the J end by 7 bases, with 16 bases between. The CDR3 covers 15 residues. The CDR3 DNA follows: TGTGCCTGGAGTGATCAGGACAGCGGGGCTGAAAAACTGTTTTTT. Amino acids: CAWSDQDSGAEKLFF. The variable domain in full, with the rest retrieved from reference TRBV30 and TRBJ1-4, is SQTIHQWPATLVQPVGSPLSLECTVEGTSNPNLYWYRQAAGRGLQLLFYSVGIGQISSEVPQNLSASRPQDRQFILSSKKLLLSDSGFYLCAWSDQDSGAEKLFFGSGTQLSVL.

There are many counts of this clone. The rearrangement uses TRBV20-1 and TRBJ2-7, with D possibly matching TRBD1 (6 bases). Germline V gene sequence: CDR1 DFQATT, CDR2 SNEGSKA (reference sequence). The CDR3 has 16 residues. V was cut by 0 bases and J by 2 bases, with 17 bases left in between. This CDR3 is CSARDYRVAATYEQYF. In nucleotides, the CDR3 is TGCAGTGCTAGAGACTACAGGGTGGCAGCGACCTACGAGCAGTACTTC.

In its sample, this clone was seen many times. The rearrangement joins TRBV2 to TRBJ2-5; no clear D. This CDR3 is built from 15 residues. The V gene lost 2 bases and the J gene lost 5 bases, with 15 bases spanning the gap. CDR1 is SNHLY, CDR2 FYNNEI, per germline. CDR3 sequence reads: CASSERLLGRETQYF. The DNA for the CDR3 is TGTGCCAGCAGTGAAAGGCTCCTCGGGCGGGAGACCCAGTACTTC.

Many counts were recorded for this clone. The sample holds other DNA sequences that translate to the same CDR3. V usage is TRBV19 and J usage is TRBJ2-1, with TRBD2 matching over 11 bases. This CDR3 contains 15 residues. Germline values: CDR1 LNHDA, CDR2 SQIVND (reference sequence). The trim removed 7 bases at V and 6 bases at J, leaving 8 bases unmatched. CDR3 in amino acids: CASTGTSGVVNEQFF. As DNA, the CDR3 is TGTGCCAGTACCGGGACTAGCGGAGTAGTCAATGAGCAGTTCTTC.

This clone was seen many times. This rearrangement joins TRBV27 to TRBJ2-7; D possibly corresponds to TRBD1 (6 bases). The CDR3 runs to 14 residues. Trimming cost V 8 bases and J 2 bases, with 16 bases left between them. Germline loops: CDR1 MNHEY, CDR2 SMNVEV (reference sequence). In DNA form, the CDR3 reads TGTGCCAGCGGCCCCCTGGACAGTCCCTACGAGCAGTACTTC. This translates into CASGPLDSPYEQYF.

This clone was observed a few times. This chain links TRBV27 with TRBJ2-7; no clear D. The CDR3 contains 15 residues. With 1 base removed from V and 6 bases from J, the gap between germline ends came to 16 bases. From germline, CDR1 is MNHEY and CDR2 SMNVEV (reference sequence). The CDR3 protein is CASSLYPIGIGEQYF. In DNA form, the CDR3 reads TGTGCCAGCAGTTTATACCCCATTGGGATCGGCGAGCAGTACTTC.